This TCR beta chain came from a study of shared clonotypes between healthy human individuals. The assay used deep level. Authors' analysis steps: Filtering differed since immunoSEQ provided only junctions, with no quality scores. Clones were read by immunoSEQ multiplex PCR, and TCRdb kept only the in-frame ones, dropping some. That table supplies the V and J calls and clone size; D and trimming were determined from the DNA. The sample contains 900,000 to 1,200,000 clones, around 82% of which appear only once. Germline lookup yields CDR1 MGHDK and CDR2 SYGVNS. The CDR3 length is 14 residues. Unmatched junction bases numbered 8, after V lost 3 bases and J lost 7 bases. Negatively enriched CD4+ T cells were divided by CD45RA into naive and memory.

The V and J genes are TRBV25-1 and TRBJ1-2; 7 bases match TRBD1. The receptor was derived from a young man in good health. Some clones in this sample may be carry-over from other donors' samples. Sequencing was done on a sample of memory CD4+ T cells from PBMCs. The subset here: CD45RA-negative fraction. This CDR3 is CASSDQGGWSGYTF. CDR3 coding DNA: TGTGCCAGCAGTGATCAGGGGGGCTGGAGTGGCTACACCTTC.